Presented here are 12 T cell receptor beta chains from one specimen sequenced in a study of blood T cell repertoires in COVID-19. Clones were sequenced by immunoSEQ multiplex PCR, and TCRdb holds only the in-frame ones, with some missing. The sample includes about 52,000 clones, around four fifths of them seen just once. The sequenced sample consisted of peripheral blood. The receptors come from a man aged 70-80 years with active COVID-19.

This clone has just one count. V and J are TRBV6-1 and TRBJ2-7; 9 nucleotides align to TRBD2. Per the germline V gene, CDR1 is MNHNS and CDR2 is SASEGT. Trimming at V came to 2 bases and at J to 4 bases, leaving 6 bases not matched to a gene. This CDR3 has 15 residues. The CDR3, as DNA: TGTGCCAGCAGTGAAATGGCTAGCGGGGTTTACGAGCAGTACTTC. This sequence encodes CASSEMASGVYEQYF.

The rearrangement joins TRBV4-3 to TRBJ1-6; 7 nucleotides agree with TRBD1. The CDR3 spans 15 residues. V gave up 0 bases and J gave up 6 bases; unmatched junction bases: 2. From germline, CDR1 is LGHNA and CDR2 YSLEER. The CDR3 DNA reads as TGCGCCAGCAGCCAAGATCAGGGGGTTAATTCACCCCTCCACTTT. Its protein product is CASSQDQGVNSPLHF.

The rearrangement joins TRBV6-2 or TRBV6-3 to TRBJ2-1; 15 nucleotides agree with TRBD2. Germline V gives CDR1 MNHEY, CDR2 SVGEGT. The CDR3 is made up of 18 amino acids. The V and J ends lost 2 bases and 10 bases, in that order; junction bases with no gene match: 12. DNA of the CDR3: TGTGCCAGCAGTTACACACCGGGACTAGCGGGGGGAAGGTGGGAGCAGTTCTTC. This sequence encodes CASSYTPGLAGGRWEQFF.

Concerning this clone itself: The junction differs from germline at one of its ends, possibly a read error. This chain connects TRBV7-7 to TRBJ2-5; 7 bases are shared with TRBD1. The CDR3 length is 17 residues. The germline V gene encodes CDR1 SSHAT and CDR2 FNYEAQ (reference sequence). The CDR3 DNA sequence: TGTGCTAGCAGCTTAAGTCCCTATCCCAGGGGGTCCGAGACCCAGTACTTC. As protein: CASSLSPYPRGSETQYF.

The chain joins TRBV9 to TRBJ2-1; D perhaps matches TRBD1 (6 bases). The CDR3 runs 15 residues. The V and J ends lost 0 bases and 9 bases respectively, with 16 bases between them. In germline, CDR1 is SGDLS, CDR2 YYNGEE. CDR3 nucleotide sequence: TGTGCCAGCAGCGTAGGAATCAATAGGGGGAGTGAGCAGTTCTTC. This codes for CASSVGINRGSEQFF.

This chain uses TRBV21-1 with TRBJ1-2. TRBV21-1 is annotated as a pseudogene. CDR3 length: 17 amino acids. CDR3 residues: CASSKVREVSRNYGYTF. DNA for the CDR3: TGTGCCAGCAGCAAAGTGAGGGAGGTAAGCCGCAACTATGGCTACACCTTC.

The V call is TRBV7-2, the J call TRBJ2-1, with TRBD2 matching over 9 bases. This CDR3 region has 16 residues. The germline CDR1 and CDR2 sequences are SGHTA and FQGNSA. V gave up 4 bases and J gave up 4 bases; unmatched junction bases: 8. CDR3 region: CASSSLVGLAYNEQFF. The CDR3 bases are TGTGCCAGCAGCTCGCTTGTAGGACTAGCGTACAATGAGCAGTTCTTC.

This sequence joins TRBV5-5 and TRBJ2-5; 9 bases are shared with TRBD1. Germline CDR1 SGHKS, CDR2 YYEKEE (reference sequence). The CDR3 loop spans 15 amino acids. V lost 2 bases and J lost 11; bases outside the gene matches: 13. The CDR3 sequence: CASSFSHRDRVSQYF. In DNA form, the CDR3 reads TGTGCCAGCAGCTTCTCGCACCGGGACAGGGTTTCTCAGTACTTC. The whole variable domain, filled in from reference TRBV5-5 and TRBJ2-5, reads DAGVTQSPTHLIKTRGQQVTLRCSPISGHKSVSWYQQVLGQGPQFIFQYYEKEERGRGNFPDRFSARQFPNYSSELNVNALLLGDSALYLCASSFSHRDRVSQYFGPGTRLLVL.

The chain carries TRBV29-1 and TRBJ2-5; 7 nucleotides line up with TRBD2. V shed 7 bases, J shed 4 bases, and the junction held 6 bases outside the gene matches. Per germline, CDR1 SQVTM and CDR2 ANQGSEA. The CDR3 is 12 amino acids. CDR3: CSARAGRETQYF. CDR3 nucleotide sequence: TGCAGCGCCAGAGCGGGGAGAGAGACCCAGTACTTC.

The J gene is TRBJ1-5, the V gene TRBV2; D gene ambiguous. Looked up from germline, CDR1 is SNHLY and CDR2 is FYNNEI. Trimming took 4 bases from V and 7 from J, leaving 14 bases between them. The CDR3 is 14 residues long. This CDR3 reads CASSVTDFGQPQHF. The CDR3 nucleotides are TGTGCCAGCAGTGTGACCGACTTTGGACAGCCCCAGCATTTT. Complete variable domain (other parts from reference TRBV2 and TRBJ1-5): EPEVTQTPSHQVTQMGQEVILRCVPISNHLYFYWYRQILGQKVEFLVSFYNNEISEKSEIFDDQFSVERPDGSNFTLKIRSTKLEDSAMYFCASSVTDFGQPQHFGDGTRLSIL.

This clone was picked up one time. This chain links TRBV3-1 (or the pseudogene TRBV3-2) with TRBJ1-2, with 7 bases fitting TRBD1. CDR3 length equals 13 residues. Germline values: CDR1 LGHDT, CDR2 YNNKEL (reference sequence). After removal of 4 bases from V and 7 bases from J, the junction contained 6 bases not matched to a gene. CDR3 bases: TGTGCCAGCAGCCTCCAACAGGGGACTGGCTACACCTTC. It translates to CASSLQQGTGYTF.

The V and J genes are TRBV18 and TRBJ2-2; possible D gene TRBD1, 5 bases. Germline V gene sequence: CDR1 KGHSH, CDR2 LQKENI. Trimming took 4 bases from V and 6 from J, leaving 6 bases between them. The CDR3 extends over 12 amino acids. The CDR3 nucleotides read TGTGCCAGCTCACAGGGGCCCGGGGAGCTGTTTTTT. Its translation: CASSQGPGELFF.